This T cell receptor (beta chain) stems from a study of shared clonotypes between healthy human individuals. Using immunoSEQ multiplex PCR, the repertoire was profiled, and TCRdb retains in-frame clones only, with some absent. The sample has roughly 590,000 clones, nearly 97% seen once; the top ten hold around 0.097%. Germline V gives CDR1 MGHRA, CDR2 YSYEKL. This CDR3 has 18 residues. Deletions cut 2 bases from V and 1 base from J, with 20 bases between. Naive CD8 populations comprised CD45RO-negative cells positively selected for CCR7, excluding terminally differentiated effector memory CD45RA+ cells.

The chain uses TRBV4-1 and TRBJ1-2; D is undetermined. The sequence was collected from a woman aged 25 to 39 in good health. What was sequenced was naive CD8+ T cells sorted from blood. The CDR3 is CASSQYPVTQKFNYGYTF. CDR3 nucleotide sequence: TGCGCCAGCAGCCAATACCCGGTTACGCAGAAATTTAACTATGGCTACACCTTC.